The sequence of this T cell receptor (beta chain) was determined in a study of regulatory T cells in long-lasting Graves disease. Time point reported: newly diagnosed GD, antithyroid drugs for less than 3 months. The authors made the TCR library using RNA they extracted from PBMCs. Germline CDR1 is SNHLY and CDR2 is FYNNEI. V lost 10 bases, J lost 4 bases, and 17 bases lay in between. CDR3 length: 15 amino acids. This clonotype has a count of ten or more. In building TCR beta libraries, iRepertoire HTBI primers were used together with Arm-PCR of CDR3 regions. Using its own MiXCR run on the multiplex PCR reads, TCRdb lists one record per CDR3 protein. The sample contains about 470,000 distinct CDR3 sequences, about 16% of which appear only once. This sample also appeared in a second study, on T cells in Graves' hyperthyroidism and ophthalmopathy.

The clonotype was recovered from a woman between 25 and 40 years old with Graves disease. The chain combines TRBV2 with TRBJ2-6; D is ambiguous. The source was peripheral blood mononuclear cells (PBMCs), collected at new diagnosis, from a patient treated with antithyroid drugs. DNA for the CDR3: TGTGCCACTGCGATTTCGGCTCTGGGGGCCAACGTCCTGACTTTC. Amino acid sequence: CATAISALGANVLTF.